Shown below are 15 T cell receptor beta chains from a single sample sequenced in a study of blood T cell repertoires in COVID-19. The protocol was immunoSEQ multiplex PCR, while the TCRdb copy is restricted to in-frame clones and leaves out a portion. The sample shows 300,000 to 350,000 clones, approximately 83% of them seen only once. Material: PBMCs or T cells enriched from blood (not recorded which). These receptors were taken from a man aged 25-45 years who had recovered from COVID-19.

The rearrangement joins TRBV5-4 to TRBJ2-6, with TRBD2 matching over 12 bases. After removal of 4 bases from V and 0 bases from J, the junction contained 8 bases not matched to a gene. The CDR3 runs 19 residues. The germline V gene encodes CDR1 SGHNT and CDR2 YYREEE (reference sequence). The CDR3 here is CASSVPLAGGRSGANVLTF. As DNA, the CDR3 is TGTGCCAGCAGCGTACCACTAGCGGGGGGCCGCTCTGGGGCCAACGTCCTGACTTTC.

The gene calls are TRBV6-5 and TRBJ1-1; possible D gene TRBD1, 6 bases. Germline V gene data show CDR1 as MNHEY and CDR2 as SVGAGI. This CDR3 is built from 15 residues. V lost 7 bases to trimming and J lost 0 bases, with 15 bases between them. CDR3 DNA: TGTGCCAGCAAGGGGACACTCTCAGTGAACACTGAAGCTTTCTTT. This gives the protein CASKGTLSVNTEAFF.

This rearrangement joins TRBV9 to TRBJ2-3; weak D call: TRBD2 (5 bases). V shed 4 bases and J shed 2 bases, with 11 bases lying between them. The germline gives CDR1 SGDLS, CDR2 YYNGEE. CDR3 length: 14 residues. The CDR3 DNA sequence: TGTGCCAGCAGCTTATCCGGGGTCACAGATACGCAGTATTTT. Translation gives CASSLSGVTDTQYF.

CDR3 DNA: TGTGCCAGCAGCTTGAGGACAGGCCCCCGTAGGACCGGGGAGCTGTTTTTT. It is translated as CASSLRTGPRRTGELFF. The chain uses TRBV11-2 and TRBJ2-2, with 7 bases lining up with TRBD1. CDR1 and CDR2 from the germline V gene are SGHAT and FQNNGV. The CDR3 consists of 17 residues. The V segment lost 3 bases and the J segment 5 bases; nucleotides outside the gene matches: 12.

This chain uses TRBV4-3 with TRBJ1-3, with D maybe TRBD1 (5 bases). V was shortened by 0 bases and J by 1 base, with 10 bases between the two germline ends. The CDR3 spans 16 residues. Germline lookup yields CDR1 LGHNA and CDR2 YSLEER. The CDR3 here is CASSQDKGRSGNTIYF. The CDR3 bases are TGCGCCAGCAGCCAAGATAAGGGGAGGTCTGGAAACACCATATATTTT.

Regarding this clone: This sample also contains other DNA sequences that code for the same CDR3. The chain is built from TRBV7-2 and TRBJ2-1, with D possibly being TRBD1 (5 bases). Germline V gene lookup returns CDR1 SGHTA and CDR2 FQGNSA. The CDR3 extends over 15 amino acids. Trimming took 1 base from V and 3 from J, leaving 10 bases between them. Here the CDR3 DNA reads TGTGCCAGCAGCTTAGGCCAGGGTAGCTACAATGAGCAGTTCTTC. It translates to CASSLGQGSYNEQFF. The full variable domain, with the rest looked up from reference TRBV7-2 and TRBJ2-1, is GAGVSQSPSNKVTEKGKDVELRCDPISGHTALYWYRQSLGQGLEFLIYFQGNSAPDKSGLPSDRFSAERTGGSVSTLTIQRTQQEDSAVYLCASSLGQGSYNEQFFGPGTRLTVL.

The rearrangement uses TRBV3-1 (or the pseudogene TRBV3-2) and TRBJ1-2; 8 nucleotides line up with TRBD1. CDR1 is LGHDT and CDR2 is YNNKEL in the germline V gene (reference sequence). Trimming at V came to 6 bases and at J to 0 bases, leaving 12 bases not matched to a gene. CDR3 size: 17 residues. In nucleotides, the CDR3 is TGTGCCAGCAGACAGGACAGGGAGGGCGGATCTAACTATGGCTACACCTTC. Translating gives CASRQDREGGSNYGYTF.

The rearrangement joins TRBV9 to TRBJ2-1, with 9 bases matching TRBD2. The germline CDR1 and CDR2 sequences are SGDLS and YYNGEE. The CDR3 runs 17 residues. The ends lost 0 bases at V and 4 bases at J; junction bases unmatched: 8. The CDR3 nucleotides read TGTGCCAGCAGCGTAGGTCGGCGGGGGGGCTCGTACAATGAGCAGTTCTTC. Its translation: CASSVGRRGGSYNEQFF. Filled out from reference TRBV9 and TRBJ2-1, the complete variable domain reads DSGVTQTPKHLITATGQRVTLRCSPRSGDLSVYWYQQSLDQGLQFLIQYYNGEERAKGNILERFSAQQFPDLHSELNLSSLELGDSALYFCASSVGRRGGSYNEQFFGPGTRLTVL.

The chain employs TRBV7-2 and TRBJ2-5, with D hard to call. Germline CDR1 SGHTA, CDR2 FQGNSA. The CDR3 extends over 14 amino acids. V dropped 1 base and J dropped 7 bases, with 13 bases sitting between them. CDR3 in amino acids: CASSLVSRFGTQYF. As DNA, the CDR3 is TGTGCCAGCAGCTTAGTTTCCAGGTTCGGGACCCAGTACTTC.

This sequence joins TRBV9 and TRBJ2-1; 7 bases are shared with TRBD1. CDR3 length: 15 residues. CDR1 and CDR2 from the germline V gene are SGDLS and YYNGEE. The trim removed 4 bases at V and 2 bases at J, leaving 6 bases unmatched. The CDR3 nucleotides read TGTGCCAGCAGCACCACCGGGACAGCCTACAATGAGCAGTTCTTC. Its translation: CASSTTGTAYNEQFF.

V and J are TRBV16 and TRBJ2-2; D is undetermined. V lost 2 bases, J lost 3 bases, and 7 bases lay in between. The CDR3 runs 14 residues. CDR1 is KGHSY, CDR2 FQNENV, per germline. The chain's CDR3 is CASSQIRDTGELFF. The CDR3 DNA sequence: TGTGCCAGCAGCCAAATACGGGACACCGGGGAGCTGTTTTTT.

The chain joins TRBV3-1 (or the pseudogene TRBV3-2) to TRBJ2-7; TRBD2 might be the D (5 bases). The V end lost 1 base, the J end lost 7 bases, and 11 bases lay between the germline ends. The CDR3 totals 13 residues. Germline V CDR1 and CDR2: LGHDT, YNNKEL (reference sequence). CDR3 region: CASSQGLAGEQYF. CDR3 nucleotide sequence: TGTGCCAGCAGCCAAGGCCTAGCCGGTGAGCAGTACTTC.

The chain has TRBV19 and TRBJ1-1; TRBD1 matches 9 bases. Germline V gives CDR1 LNHDA, CDR2 SQIVND (reference sequence). This CDR3 comprises 14 residues. V lost 7 bases and J lost 5; bases outside the gene matches: 8. The CDR3 here is CASTETGGKTEAFF. The DNA of the CDR3 is TGTGCCAGTACCGAGACAGGGGGAAAGACTGAAGCTTTCTTT.

This sequence joins TRBV29-1 and TRBJ2-7, with 11 bases fitting TRBD1. J lost 2 bases, V lost 5 bases, and 2 bases had no gene match. This CDR3 is built from 13 residues. Germline V gene sequence: CDR1 SQVTM, CDR2 ANQGSEA. CDR3 residues: CSVSGQGAYEQYF. The CDR3 DNA is TGCAGCGTTTCGGGACAGGGGGCCTACGAGCAGTACTTC.

The rearrangement links TRBV30 to TRBJ1-5; 9 nucleotides align to TRBD1. The trim removed 5 bases at V and 2 bases at J, leaving 4 bases unmatched. The CDR3 covers 14 residues. Germline V gene sequence: CDR1 GTSNPN, CDR2 SVGIG (reference sequence). The CDR3 reads CAWGRDRGNQPQHF. In DNA form, the CDR3 reads TGTGCCTGGGGGCGGGACAGGGGCAATCAGCCCCAGCATTTT.